This entry lists 23 T cell receptor beta chains sequenced from one sample in a study of shared clonotypes between healthy human individuals. The repertoire was sequenced with immunoSEQ multiplex PCR; TCRdb's copy has only in-frame clones and lacks some. The table includes fewer than 850,000 clones, about 96% detected once. The naive CD8 population came from CD45RO-negative cells selected for CCR7, without terminally differentiated effector memory CD45RA+ cells. Sequenced material: naive CD8+ T cells sorted from blood. These receptors were collected from a man in his thirties or forties in good health.

The chain employs TRBV5-5 and TRBJ2-7, with TRBD2 matching 8 bases. This CDR3 is built from 15 residues. CDR1 is SGHKS and CDR2 is YYEKEE in the germline V gene (reference sequence). V lost 2 bases and J lost 0; bases outside the gene matches: 4. For the CDR3, the DNA is TGTGCCAGCAGCTTATTTACTAGCGGCTCCTACGAGCAGTACTTC. Translating gives CASSLFTSGSYEQYF.

The chain carries TRBV7-9 and TRBJ2-1; possibly TRBD2 for D (6 bases). Germline loops: CDR1 SEHNR, CDR2 FQNEAQ (reference sequence). Trimming removed 4 bases at V and 7 bases at J, with 17 bases between. This CDR3 contains 15 residues. This chain's CDR3 is CASSWLRDVSNEQFF. As DNA, the CDR3 is TGTGCCAGCAGCTGGCTGCGGGATGTTTCAAATGAGCAGTTCTTC.

This clone was counted a single time. The V call is TRBV6-1, the J call TRBJ2-7, with TRBD1 as a possible D gene (6 bases). The CDR3 is made up of 13 amino acids. CDR1 MNHNS and CDR2 SASEGT come from the germline V gene. The V end was cut by 9 bases, the J end by 0 bases, with 12 bases between. CDR3 amino acids: CASRQVSSYEQYF. The DNA for the CDR3 is TGTGCCAGTCGACAGGTCAGCTCCTACGAGCAGTACTTC.

Notes on this clone: The junction and the germline gene differ at one end; a read error may be behind it. The chain joins TRBV7-7 to TRBJ2-2, with D possibly matching TRBD2 (5 bases). Germline V gives CDR1 SSHAT, CDR2 FNYEAQ (reference sequence). This CDR3 spans 16 amino acids. The DNA for the CDR3 is TGTGCTAGCAGCTTACAACTAGACGCGAACACCGGGGAGCTGTTTTTT. This encodes CASSLQLDANTGELFF.

The chain combines TRBV4-1 with TRBJ1-1; D not certain. This CDR3 region has 14 residues. The V end was cut by 1 base, the J end by 2 bases, with 8 bases between. Germline assignment: CDR1 MGHRA and CDR2 YSYEKL. DNA for the CDR3: TGCGCCAGCAGCCAAGTAGCAGTTAACACTGAAGCTTTCTTT. Amino acids: CASSQVAVNTEAFF.

This chain connects TRBV10-2 to TRBJ2-7, with D unresolved. CDR3 length: 15 amino acids. V lost 3 bases to trimming and J lost 2 bases, with 14 bases between them. CDR1 and CDR2 from the germline V gene are WSHSY and SAAADI. DNA for the CDR3: TGCGCCAGCAGTGAAGTCCACAAGTCCGCCTACGAGCAGTACTTC. As protein: CASSEVHKSAYEQYF.

The genes are TRBV5-6 and TRBJ2-7; no firm D call. The CDR3 consists of 13 residues. V was cut by 4 bases and J by 2 bases, with 10 bases left in between. Germline V gene lookup returns CDR1 SGHDT and CDR2 YYEEEE. The CDR3 protein is CASSPRAAYEQYF. DNA for the CDR3: TGTGCCAGCAGCCCAAGGGCGGCCTACGAGCAGTACTTC.

The V gene is TRBV27, the J gene TRBJ2-3, with a weak D call TRBD2 (6 bases). The CDR3 has 23 amino acids. Trimming cost V 3 bases and J 0 bases, with 34 bases left between them. In germline, CDR1 is MNHEY, CDR2 SMNVEV (reference sequence). The DNA for the CDR3 is TGTGCCAGCAGTTTGGGTGCTGGGTTTGGTTTCGGTAGCGGAGGACCTAGCACAGATACGCAGTATTTT. Protein: CASSLGAGFGFGSGGPSTDTQYF.

The genes are TRBV10-2 and TRBJ2-7; D remains unclear. V was pared by 3 bases and J by 1 base, with 7 bases between. In germline, CDR1 is WSHSY, CDR2 SAAADI. There are 13 residues in the CDR3. CDR3 nucleotides: TGCGCCAGCAGTGATGAGTTTTCCTACGAGCAGTACTTC. Amino acid sequence: CASSDEFSYEQYF.

This chain links TRBV6-1 with TRBJ1-3; maybe TRBD1 (5 bases). There are 15 residues in the CDR3. Germline V CDR1 and CDR2: MNHNS, SASEGT. V was shortened by 2 bases and J by 8 bases, with 16 bases between the two germline ends. CDR3: CASSESGALGDTIYF. CDR3 bases: TGTGCCAGCAGTGAAAGTGGCGCTCTGGGGGACACCATATATTTT.

This chain uses TRBV7-9 with TRBJ2-1; 10 nucleotides match TRBD2. Germline trimming cut 2 bases from V and 6 bases from J; bases unmatched to any gene: 10. The CDR3 length is 17 residues. CDR1 and CDR2 from the germline V gene are SEHNR and FQNEAQ (reference sequence). The CDR3 sequence is CASSLLIAGGTGNEQFF. In DNA, the CDR3 is TGTGCCAGCAGCTTATTAATAGCGGGAGGAACGGGCAATGAGCAGTTCTTC.

The CDR3 reads CASNRASSYEQYF. CDR3 bases: TGTGCCAGCAACAGAGCCAGCTCCTACGAGCAGTACTTC. The J gene is TRBJ2-7, the V gene TRBV13, with D unresolved. Germline lookup yields CDR1 PRHDT and CDR2 FYEKMQ (reference sequence). V lost 7 bases to trimming and J lost 0 bases, with 10 bases between them. CDR3 length: 13 residues.

V is TRBV28 and J is TRBJ1-1; 7 bases fit TRBD1. This CDR3 region has 18 residues. Trimming cost V 5 bases and J 1 base; bases outside gene matches: 16. Germline CDR1 and CDR2: MDHEN and SYDVKM. The CDR3 DNA sequence: TGTGCCAGCAGTACAACCTGGGACAGCCCCCAGGCGAACACTGAAGCTTTCTTT. The encoded protein is CASSTTWDSPQANTEAFF.

The rearrangement uses TRBV15 and TRBJ2-2, with 7 bases aligning to TRBD1. Germline values: CDR1 LNHNV, CDR2 YYDKDF (reference sequence). The CDR3 runs 15 residues. J lost 0 bases, V lost 6 bases, and 4 bases had no gene match. The CDR3 loop reads CATSDRAPNTGELFF. The CDR3 DNA follows: TGTGCCACCAGTGACAGGGCCCCGAACACCGGGGAGCTGTTTTTT.

This chain connects TRBV7-7 to TRBJ2-3; 8 bases fit TRBD1. Trimming removed 5 bases from V and 1 base from J; junction bases left unmatched: 5. The CDR3 runs to 15 residues. Looked up from germline, CDR1 is SSHAT and CDR2 is FNYEAQ (reference sequence). The CDR3 loop is CASSPGGQGTDTQYF. CDR3 sequence (DNA): TGTGCCAGCAGCCCAGGGGGACAGGGCACAGATACGCAGTATTTT.

This clone appeared once. This sequence joins TRBV5-1 and TRBJ2-1; D may match TRBD1 or TRBD2 (6 bases each). CDR3 size: 16 residues. Germline V gene lookup returns CDR1 SGHRS and CDR2 YFSETQ. Deletions cut 4 bases from V and 4 bases from J, with 18 bases between. The CDR3 spells CASSPIGGGAYNEQFF. The CDR3 bases are TGCGCCAGCAGCCCGATAGGGGGAGGAGCATACAATGAGCAGTTCTTC.

The genes are TRBV28 and TRBJ1-1; 7 bases are a match to TRBD1. Germline V gives CDR1 MDHEN, CDR2 SYDVKM. The CDR3 is 15 amino acids. V was clipped by 5 bases and J by 4 bases; unmatched bases: 10. The CDR3 protein is CASSTSPGQITEAFF. CDR3 bases: TGTGCCAGCAGTACCTCCCCGGGACAGATCACTGAAGCTTTCTTT.

The chain links TRBV5-4 to TRBJ2-3; the D gene is possibly TRBD1 (6 bases). V gave up 6 bases and J gave up 2 bases, with 16 bases separating them. There are 15 residues in the CDR3. CDR1 is SGHNT and CDR2 is YYREEE in the germline V gene (reference sequence). The CDR3 loop reads CASTRLGQITDTQYF. The CDR3 region has the DNA TGTGCCAGCACCCGACTCGGACAGATCACAGATACGCAGTATTTT.

The chain uses TRBV4-3 and TRBJ2-1; D may be TRBD2 (6 bases). V lost 4 bases and J lost 7, with 11 bases in between. The CDR3 is 13 amino acids. CDR1 is LGHNA and CDR2 is YSLEER in the germline V gene. The CDR3 here is CASSRGTTNEQFF. The CDR3 DNA sequence: TGCGCCAGCAGCCGCGGGACCACAAATGAGCAGTTCTTC.

The J gene is TRBJ2-1, the V gene TRBV11-3; tentatively, D is TRBD1 or TRBD2 (5 bases each). The germline V gene encodes CDR1 SGHNT and CDR2 YENEEA. There are 13 residues in the CDR3. The V end lost 5 bases, the J end lost 14 bases, and 19 bases lay between the germline ends. CDR3 region: CASSPGDLGAEFF. CDR3 DNA sequence: TGTGCCAGCAGCCCCGGGGACCTGGGCGCGGAGTTCTTC. The whole variable domain, filled in from reference TRBV11-3 and TRBJ2-1, reads EAGVVQSPRYKIIEKKQPVAFWCNPISGHNTLYWYLQNLGQGPELLIRYENEEAVDDSQLPKDRFSAERLKGVDSTLKIQPAELGDSAVYLCASSPGDLGAEFFGPGTRLTVL.

This chain uses TRBV7-9 with TRBJ1-4; D gene unclear. CDR3 size: 12 residues. Between the trimmed V and J ends, which lost 5 bases and 8 bases, there was a span of 9 bases. Germline V CDR1 and CDR2: SEHNR, FQNEAQ (reference sequence). Written as DNA, the CDR3 is TGTGCCAGCAGCCCTATTGGGGAAAAACTGTTTTTT. Protein: CASSPIGEKLFF.

The gene calls are TRBV11-2 and TRBJ2-7; D ambiguous. The CDR3 contains 15 residues. V lost 2 bases, J lost 1 base, and 12 bases lay in between. Germline V lookup: CDR1 SGHAT, CDR2 FQNNGV. The CDR3 DNA sequence: TGTGCCAGCAGCTTAATCCAGATAAGGTCCTACGAGCAGTACTTC. It yields the protein CASSLIQIRSYEQYF.

The chain recombines TRBV13 with TRBJ2-7; the match to TRBD2 covers 14 bases. CDR1 PRHDT and CDR2 FYEKMQ come from the germline V gene (reference sequence). Trimming cost V 4 bases and J 7 bases; bases outside gene matches: 12. This CDR3 spans 17 amino acids. The DNA for the CDR3 is TGTGCCAGCAGCTACGGGACTAGCGGGAGAAGGGGGGATGAGCAGTACTTC. Translation: CASSYGTSGRRGDEQYF.